The entry below describes one T cell receptor (beta chain). This specimen belongs to a study of T cell changes during pregnancy in multiple sclerosis. The assay was immunoSEQ multiplex PCR, and TCRdb's table has in-frame clones only and misses some. Of some 70,000 clones detected, approximately 92% appear once; the ten largest clones hold less than 2.5%. The germline V and J ends were trimmed by 2 bases and 1 base, with 8 bases remaining between them. Germline CDR1 is GTSNPN and CDR2 is SVGIG (reference sequence). CDR3 size: 13 residues. This chain uses TRBV30 with TRBJ1-1; no clear D gene. This TCR was sampled from a female donor in good health, enrolled as a control in a pregnancy study. The sample was peripheral blood, taken in the second trimester of pregnancy. The CDR3 reads CAWSQQRNTEAFF. DNA of the CDR3: TGTGCCTGGAGTCAACAGAGGAACACTGAAGCTTTCTTT.